Each of the 18 T cell receptor beta chains below was sequenced from the same sample in a study of blood T cell repertoires in COVID-19. The method was immunoSEQ multiplex PCR; TCRdb's version includes in-frame clones alone and lacks a portion of them. This table holds fewer than 200,000 clones, about 80% found once. Sequencing was done on a sample of peripheral blood. The receptors come from a man between 65 and 85 years old with active or convalescent COVID-19.

CDR3 sequence reads: CASSQAHIDTYEQYF. The CDR3 coding sequence is TGTGCCAGCTCCCAGGCCCACATCGACACCTACGAGCAGTACTTC. This chain uses TRBV6-5 with TRBJ2-7; D is unresolved. The V gene lost 8 bases and the J gene lost 2 bases, with 19 bases spanning the gap. Germline CDR1 reads MNHEY; CDR2 reads SVGAGI. This CDR3 has 15 residues.

V and J are TRBV6-1 and TRBJ1-1; a possible D gene is TRBD1 (6 bases). The V and J ends lost 0 bases and 3 bases respectively, with 11 bases between them. CDR1 is MNHNS, CDR2 SASEGT, per germline. CDR3 size: 15 residues. The CDR3 nucleotides read TGTGCCAGCAGTGAAGCACAGGGTTGGGACACTGAAGCTTTCTTT. As protein: CASSEAQGWDTEAFF.

The V and J genes are TRBV7-3 and TRBJ2-2; TRBD2 agrees at 7 bases. This CDR3 has 15 residues. Germline V gene lookup returns CDR1 SGHTA and CDR2 FQGTGA. V was clipped by 3 bases and J by 0 bases; unmatched bases: 1. The chain's CDR3 is CASSLGLPNTGELFF. The CDR3 DNA follows: TGTGCCAGCAGCTTGGGACTACCGAACACCGGGGAGCTGTTTTTT.

The count of this clone is one. The rearrangement links TRBV9 to TRBJ2-7, with 7 positions matching TRBD1. In germline, CDR1 is SGDLS, CDR2 YYNGEE. The CDR3 has 16 amino acids. J gave up 3 bases and V 4 bases, and 13 bases lay outside the gene matches. The CDR3 here is CASSPTRQGRGYEQYF. For the CDR3, the DNA is TGTGCCAGCAGCCCAACTCGACAGGGACGAGGCTACGAGCAGTACTTC.

This clone has a single count. J is TRBJ1-5 and V is TRBV6-2 or TRBV6-3; 7 bases agree with TRBD1. Germline-derived CDR1 and CDR2 are MNHEY and SVGEGT. This CDR3 region has 20 residues. Trimming removed 2 bases from V and 1 base from J; junction bases left unmatched: 17. The CDR3 coding sequence is TGTGCCAGCAGTTACCTCCCACAGGGGACCGTTATATTCAGCAATCAGCCCCAGCATTTT. Its protein is CASSYLPQGTVIFSNQPQHF.

This chain joins TRBV18 and TRBJ2-1; 9 bases line up with TRBD2. V shed 4 bases, J shed 1 base, and the junction held 8 bases outside the gene matches. The CDR3 consists of 17 residues. Germline CDR1 KGHSH, CDR2 LQKENI. The CDR3 sequence: CASSLPRLAGSYNEQFF. The DNA of the CDR3 is TGTGCCAGCTCACTCCCCAGGCTAGCGGGATCCTACAATGAGCAGTTCTTC.

The chain uses TRBV7-9 and TRBJ2-3, with D maybe TRBD2 (7 bases). The CDR3 sequence is 15 residues long. Germline lookup yields CDR1 SEHNR and CDR2 FQNEAQ (reference sequence). V lost 0 bases, J lost 4 bases, and 11 bases lay in between. CDR3 amino acids: CASSLAGGRSDTQYF. The DNA of the CDR3 is TGTGCCAGCAGCTTAGCGGGGGGGCGGTCAGATACGCAGTATTTT.

V usage is TRBV7-2 and J usage is TRBJ2-2; TRBD2 matches 15 bases. The germline gives CDR1 SGHTA, CDR2 FQGNSA. The V and J ends lost 11 bases and 5 bases, in that order; junction bases with no gene match: 6. This CDR3 comprises 15 residues. CDR3 amino acids: CAERGLAGGTGELFF. The CDR3 nucleotides read TGTGCCGAAAGGGGACTAGCGGGAGGAACCGGGGAGCTGTTTTTT. Based on the CDR3 plus reference TRBV7-2 and TRBJ2-2, the full variable domain is GAGVSQSPSNKVTEKGKDVELRCDPISGHTALYWYRQSLGQGLEFLIYFQGNSAPDKSGLPSDRFSAERTGGSVSTLTIQRTQQEDSAVYLCAERGLAGGTGELFFGEGSRLTVL.

As concerns this clone: Other nucleotide sequences in the sample specify the same CDR3. The chain employs TRBV2 and TRBJ1-5, with D possibly TRBD1 on 5 matching bases. The CDR3 covers 14 residues. Germline CDR1 and CDR2: SNHLY and FYNNEI. With 4 bases removed from V and 2 bases from J, the gap between germline ends came to 9 bases. The CDR3 nucleotides read TGTGCCAGCAGTGGGACGGGGGGCAATCAGCCCCAGCATTTT. Protein product: CASSGTGGNQPQHF.

CDR3 DNA: TGCGCCAGCAGCCAGGGGAACGAGCAGTACTTC. Translated, it gives CASSQGNEQYF. The chain is built from TRBV5-1 and TRBJ2-7; D may be TRBD1 (6 bases). Trimming took 4 bases from V and 5 from J, leaving 7 bases between them. This CDR3 has 11 amino acids. Germline CDR1 and CDR2: SGHRS and YFSETQ.

The rearrangement uses TRBV5-1 and TRBJ1-1; D unclear. Germline assignment: CDR1 SGHRS and CDR2 YFSETQ. V dropped 4 bases and J dropped 1 base, with 5 bases sitting between them. CDR3 length: 12 residues. The CDR3 DNA reads as TGCGCCAGCAGCGCGGGGAACACTGAAGCTTTCTTT. Encoded protein: CASSAGNTEAFF.

The V and J genes are TRBV3-1 (or the pseudogene TRBV3-2) and TRBJ1-1; D call uncertain. Germline values: CDR1 LGHDT, CDR2 YNNKEL (reference sequence). The CDR3 consists of 11 residues. V was clipped by 3 bases and J by 8 bases, with 7 bases between them. CDR3 bases: TGTGCCAGCAGCCATGCGCGGGAAGCTTTCTTT. Its protein product is CASSHAREAFF.

V is TRBV18 and J is TRBJ1-3; tentative D call: TRBD1 (6 bases). The germline gives CDR1 KGHSH, CDR2 LQKENI. The CDR3 contains 17 residues. The V end was cut by 3 bases, the J end by 3 bases, with 18 bases between. The CDR3 nucleotides are TGTGCCAGCTCACCCCTTTCTGAGGGGGTAAGTGGAAACACCATATATTTT. Translated, it gives CASSPLSEGVSGNTIYF.

This rearrangement joins TRBV7-2 to TRBJ1-2; D ambiguous. This CDR3 is built from 12 residues. The germline gives CDR1 SGHTA, CDR2 FQGNSA. V was clipped by 5 bases and J by 7 bases, with 11 bases between them. The CDR3 is CASSRAGFGYTF. CDR3 nucleotide sequence: TGTGCCAGCAGCCGAGCGGGGTTTGGCTACACCTTC.

The chain carries TRBV14 and TRBJ2-1; 7 bases align to TRBD2. Per the germline V gene, CDR1 is SGHDN and CDR2 is FVKESK. CDR3 size: 16 residues. V dropped 4 bases and J dropped 0; count of bases not matched to a gene: 6. For the CDR3, the DNA is TGTGCCAGCAGCCCCCTAGCGGAAAACTCCTACAATGAGCAGTTCTTC. Residues: CASSPLAENSYNEQFF. The full variable domain, rest sourced from reference TRBV14 and TRBJ2-1, is EAGVTQFPSHSVIEKGQTVTLRCDPISGHDNLYWYRRVMGKEIKFLLHFVKESKQDESGMPNNRFLAERTGGTYSTLKVQPAELEDSGVYFCASSPLAENSYNEQFFGPGTRLTVL.

The V gene is TRBV18, the J gene TRBJ2-7; 8 bases agree with TRBD1. The length of the CDR3 is 15 residues. V was pared by 4 bases and J by 2 bases, with 7 bases of the junction left unmatched. Germline lookup yields CDR1 KGHSH and CDR2 LQKENI. The CDR3 protein is CASSLGTGVPYEQYF. The CDR3 DNA sequence: TGTGCCAGCTCACTTGGGACAGGTGTGCCCTACGAGCAGTACTTC.

The chain combines TRBV5-1 with TRBJ2-3; the match to TRBD1 covers 9 bases. This CDR3 has 16 amino acids. Losses at the gene ends were 4 bases for V and 6 bases for J; bases not matched to a gene: 12. Germline CDR1 SGHRS, CDR2 YFSETQ. The CDR3 loop reads CASSPRGTGSRDTQYF. DNA of the CDR3: TGCGCCAGCAGCCCCCGGGGGACAGGGTCTAGGGATACGCAGTATTTT.

The sample holds a few counts of this clone. The chain links TRBV7-2 to TRBJ2-2; 8 bases fit TRBD1. With V trimmed by 1 base and J by 1 base, 5 bases remained unmatched. The CDR3 runs 17 residues. Germline loops: CDR1 SGHTA, CDR2 FQGNSA. In DNA, the CDR3 is TGTGCCAGCAGCTTAGTGTTCAGGGGGCGGAACACCGGGGAGCTGTTTTTT. Its protein is CASSLVFRGRNTGELFF.